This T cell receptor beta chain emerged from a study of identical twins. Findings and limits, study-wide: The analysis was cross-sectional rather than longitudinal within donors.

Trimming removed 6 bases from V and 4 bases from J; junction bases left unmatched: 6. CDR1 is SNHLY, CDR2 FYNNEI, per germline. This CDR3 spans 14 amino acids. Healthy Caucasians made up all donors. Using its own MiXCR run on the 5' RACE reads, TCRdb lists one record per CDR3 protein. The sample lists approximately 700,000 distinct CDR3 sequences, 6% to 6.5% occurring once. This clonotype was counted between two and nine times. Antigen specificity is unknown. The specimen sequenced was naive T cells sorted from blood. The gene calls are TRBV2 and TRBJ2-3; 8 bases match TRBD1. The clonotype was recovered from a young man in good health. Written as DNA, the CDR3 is TGTGCCAGCAGGACAGGGGTTGGCGCAGATACGCAGTATTTT. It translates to CASRTGVGADTQYF. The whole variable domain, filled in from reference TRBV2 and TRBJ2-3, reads EPEVTQTPSHQVTQMGQEVILRCVPISNHLYFYWYRQILGQKVEFLVSFYNNEISEKSEIFDDQFSVERPDGSNFTLKIRSTKLEDSAMYFCASRTGVGADTQYFGPGTRLTVL.